These 10 T cell receptor beta chains originate from one sample sequenced in a study of metastatic and nonmetastatic thyroid tumors. TCRdb re-clonotyped the PCR reads through MiXCR. The data contain about 30,000 clones, 35% to 40% of them singletons. All patients were treatment-naive before thyroid surgery. The sample was tumor tissue. The receptors originated from a female donor with papillary thyroid cancer or a benign thyroid nodule (not recorded which). Some clones in this sample may be carry-over from other donors' samples.

The CDR3 region has the DNA TGTGCCAGCGGGTCTAGCGGGACCTACGAGCAGTACTTC. As protein: CASGSSGTYEQYF. This chain uses TRBV6-1 with TRBJ2-7; 9 bases map to TRBD2. V was clipped by 8 bases and J by 2 bases; unmatched bases: 4. The CDR3 sequence is 13 residues long. The V gene's germline CDR1 is MNHNS and CDR2 SASEGT.

The J gene is TRBJ2-7, the V gene TRBV3-1; D remains unclear. CDR3 length: 14 amino acids. V lost 0 bases, J lost 0 bases, and 6 bases lay in between. Germline V CDR1 and CDR2: LGHDT, YNNKEL (reference sequence). CDR3 residues: CASSQDMSSYEQYF. The CDR3 DNA follows: TGTGCCAGCAGCCAAGATATGAGCTCCTACGAGCAGTACTTC.

In its sample, this clone was seen once. The CDR3 bases are TGTGCCTGGAAGGAGACAGGGGGTCGGGAGACCCAGTACTTC. Its translation: CAWKETGGRETQYF. This chain uses TRBV30 with TRBJ2-5; 9 nucleotides agree with TRBD1. V shed 4 bases, J shed 5 bases, and the junction held 8 bases outside the gene matches. This CDR3 comprises 14 residues. The germline gives CDR1 GTSNPN, CDR2 SVGIG (reference sequence). Full variable domain (missing parts from reference TRBV30 and TRBJ2-5): SQTIHQWPATLVQPVGSPLSLECTVEGTSNPNLYWYRQAAGRGLQLLFYSVGIGQISSEVPQNLSASRPQDRQFILSSKKLLLSDSGFYLCAWKETGGRETQYFGPGTRLLVL.

In the case of this clone: A read error may account for a junction end that differs from germline. The chain's CDR3 is CAWSTGQGGHEQYF. The CDR3 DNA follows: TGTGCCTGGAGTACGGGACAGGGTGGACACGAGCAGTATTTC. The J gene is TRBJ2-7, the V gene TRBV30, with TRBD1 matching 9 bases. Germline V gene lookup returns CDR1 GTSNPN and CDR2 SVGIG (reference sequence). This CDR3 spans 14 amino acids.

The chain is built from TRBV30 and TRBJ1-6; D call uncertain. This CDR3 spans 15 amino acids. V gave up 3 bases and J gave up 9 bases, with 18 bases separating them. CDR1 and CDR2 (germline): GTSNPN, SVGIG (reference sequence). CDR3 bases: TGTGCCTGGAGCTTCCGCGGAGGTTCCGGTTCACCCCTCCACTTT. This encodes CAWSFRGGSGSPLHF. The full variable domain, rest sourced from reference TRBV30 and TRBJ1-6, is SQTIHQWPATLVQPVGSPLSLECTVEGTSNPNLYWYRQAAGRGLQLLFYSVGIGQISSEVPQNLSASRPQDRQFILSSKKLLLSDSGFYLCAWSFRGGSGSPLHFGNGTRLTVT.

This clone has a handful of counts. The V call is TRBV6-1, the J call TRBJ1-1; tentatively, D is TRBD1 (5 bases). Trimming cost V 8 bases and J 0 bases, with 13 bases left between them. This CDR3 comprises 14 residues. Germline CDR1 and CDR2: MNHNS and SASEGT. CDR3 in amino acids: CASDPTDMNTEAFF. DNA of the CDR3: TGTGCCAGCGACCCGACAGACATGAACACTGAAGCTTTCTTT.

This clone was counted between two and nine times. V gene TRBV6-2 or TRBV6-3 combines with J gene TRBJ2-7; D could derive from TRBD1 or TRBD2 (5 bases each). The CDR3 has 14 amino acids. V lost 7 bases and J 3 bases, leaving 16 bases between the germline ends. In germline, CDR1 is MNHEY, CDR2 SVGEGT. CDR3 sequence reads: CASKLRDAYYEQYF. The CDR3 DNA sequence: TGTGCCAGCAAACTCCGGGACGCTTACTACGAGCAGTACTTC.

The chain has TRBV6-1 and TRBJ1-2; no clear D gene. The CDR3 is made up of 14 amino acids. Germline CDR1 MNHNS, CDR2 SASEGT. V shed 4 bases and J shed 1 base, with 10 bases lying between them. The CDR3 protein is CASSVQRGNYGYTF. CDR3 DNA sequence: TGTGCCAGCAGTGTCCAGCGGGGTAACTATGGCTACACCTTC.

This chain connects TRBV11-2 to TRBJ2-7, with 8 bases that match TRBD1. The CDR3 loop spans 15 amino acids. V lost 0 bases and J lost 2; bases outside the gene matches: 3. Germline-derived CDR1 and CDR2 are SGHAT and FQNNGV. CDR3 sequence: CASSLDTGGTYEQYF. The DNA of the CDR3 is TGTGCCAGCAGCTTAGATACAGGGGGGACCTACGAGCAGTACTTC.

This chain joins TRBV19 and TRBJ2-7; 8 bases align to TRBD1. From germline, CDR1 is LNHDA and CDR2 SQIVND (reference sequence). Trimming cost V 2 bases and J 3 bases; bases outside gene matches: 6. There are 15 residues in the CDR3. This CDR3 is CASSISSRGLYEQYF. The CDR3 nucleotides read TGTGCCAGTAGTATAAGCTCCAGGGGGCTCTACGAGCAGTACTTC. The variable domain in full, completed from reference TRBV19 and TRBJ2-7, reads DGGITQSPKYLFRKEGQNVTLSCEQNLNHDAMYWYRQDPGQGLRLIYYSQIVNDFQKGDIAEGYSVSREKKESFPLTVTSAQKNPTAFYLCASSISSRGLYEQYFGPGTRLTVT.